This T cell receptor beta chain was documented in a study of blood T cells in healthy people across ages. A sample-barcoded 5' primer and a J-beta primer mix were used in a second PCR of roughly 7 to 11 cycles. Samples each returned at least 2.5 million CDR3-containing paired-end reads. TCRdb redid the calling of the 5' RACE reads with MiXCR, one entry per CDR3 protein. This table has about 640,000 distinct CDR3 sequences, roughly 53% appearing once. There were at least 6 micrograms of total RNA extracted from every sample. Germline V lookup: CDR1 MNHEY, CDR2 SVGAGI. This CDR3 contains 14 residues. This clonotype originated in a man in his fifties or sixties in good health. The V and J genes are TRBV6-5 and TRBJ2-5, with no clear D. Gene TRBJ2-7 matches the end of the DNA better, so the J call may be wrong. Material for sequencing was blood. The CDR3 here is CASSLRRDTYEQYF. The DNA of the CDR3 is TGTGCCAGCAGTTTACGCCGCGATACCTACGAGCAGTACTTC.